The rows below give T cell receptor beta chains drawn from one sample of a study. TCRdb recomputed calls from the 5' RACE reads with MiXCR, one row per CDR3 protein. The sample gives some 12,000 distinct CDR3 sequences, 40% to 55% of which show up once; approximately 13% is in the top ten. The specimen was tumor-infiltrating naive CD4+ T cells sorted from the breast tumor. The source of these receptors is a female donor with breast cancer. Each CDR3 is given with its conserved first and last residue. Fields, in order: D gene, J gene, clone size, V gene, CDR3 DNA, CDR3 protein. A D gene is named only where the DNA matches it firmly. Clone size is shown for a subset of rows, as once, few, many or a class of expanded clone.

TRBD2,TRBJ2-1,-,TRBV4-2,TGTGCCAGCAGCCAAACGACTAGCGGGAGGGACAATGAGCAGTTCTTC,CASSQTTSGRDNEQFF
-,TRBJ1-2,once,TRBV7-2,TGTGCCAGCAGCCCCGAGCGGATATATGGCTACACCTTC,CASSPERIYGYTF
-,TRBJ1-3,-,TRBV12-3/TRBV12-4,TGTGCCAGCAGTCCCTCTTGGGGCAGGGGAAACACCATATATTTT,CASSPSWGRGNTIYF
-,TRBJ2-5,once,TRBV20-1,TGCAGTGCTAGATTTGCGGTGGTTGCAGGTGACATGCGAGAGACCCAGTACTTC,CSARFAVVAGDMRETQYF
-,TRBJ1-5,-,TRBV27,TGTGCCAGCAGTTTTAGGGATCAGCCCCAGCATTTT,CASSFRDQPQHF
-,TRBJ1-3,-,TRBV6-6,TGTGCCAGCAGTTACTCAAGTCCACGCTCTGGAAACACCATATATTTT,CASSYSSPRSGNTIYF
-,TRBJ2-3,-,TRBV30,TGTGCCTGGGGCGGACTCACCTCGTCAGGTACGCAGTATTTT,CAWGGLTSSGTQYF
-,TRBJ2-7,few,TRBV20-1,TGCAGTGCCGAAACCCCTGAAAAGGGCTCCTACGAGCAGTACTTC,CSAETPEKGSYEQYF
-,TRBJ2-3,-,TRBV4-1,TGCGCCAGCAGCCGGACGCCCGGACTCCCAGATACGCAGTATTTT,CASSRTPGLPDTQYF
-,TRBJ2-1,-,TRBV6-2/TRBV6-3,TGTGCCAGCAGTTACTCGCAGGCGTTCTACAATGAGCAGTTCTTC,CASSYSQAFYNEQFF
-,TRBJ2-3,-,TRBV20-1,TGCAGTGCGGGGAATACGCAGTATTTT,CSAGNTQYF
-,TRBJ1-1,few,TRBV18,TGTGCCAGCTCACCAGGGGAGAACACTGAAGCTTTCTTT,CASSPGENTEAFF
-,TRBJ1-6,-,TRBV30,TGTGCCTGGAGTAAAGGATTTCCGCCCCTCCACTTT,CAWSKGFPPLHF
-,TRBJ1-5,few,TRBV25-1,TGTGCCAGCAGTGGGCTTCAGGGGAATCAGCCCCAGCATTTT,CASSGLQGNQPQHF
TRBD1,TRBJ2-1,-,TRBV15,TGTGCCACCAGCAGAGCTCCGGGACAGGGGGTCCATGAGCAGTTCTTC,CATSRAPGQGVHEQFF
-,TRBJ1-4,once,TRBV12-3/TRBV12-4,TGTGCCAGCAGTTTGTCCCGGGGAACAAGGGAAAAACTGTTTTTT,CASSLSRGTREKLFF
TRBD2,TRBJ2-3,-,TRBV7-8,TGTGCCAGCAGCCCTGGGCGACTAGCGGGAGCCCTGGCAGATACGCAGTATTTT,CASSPGRLAGALADTQYF
TRBD1,TRBJ2-1,-,TRBV5-1,TGCGCCAGCAGCTCATCCCCGGGACAGGGGTTCTATGAGCAGTTCTTC,CASSSSPGQGFYEQFF
TRBD2,TRBJ2-1,medium-sized,TRBV4-2,TGTGCCAGCAGCCAACCGCTCCCAGCGGGAGGAGCCTACAATGAGCAGTTCTTC,CASSQPLPAGGAYNEQFF
-,TRBJ1-1,-,TRBV29-1,TGCAGCGCCGAGGGTTGGGCAGGGAGGTACACTGAAGCTTTCTTT,CSAEGWAGRYTEAFF
-,TRBJ2-3,few,TRBV12-3/TRBV12-4,TGTGCCAGCAGGCTCAACCGAGGGACAGATACGCAGTATTTT,CASRLNRGTDTQYF
-,TRBJ2-5,-,TRBV29-1,TGCAGCGTTGGGAGGGAAGAGACCCAGTACTTC,CSVGREETQYF
-,TRBJ2-7,-,TRBV20-1,TGCAGTGCTAGAGATCTGACTACAGAGCAGTACTTC,CSARDLTTEQYF
-,TRBJ2-5,-,TRBV3-1,TGTGCCAGCAGCCAATCGGGGAAAAGGGAGACCCAGTACTTC,CASSQSGKRETQYF
-,TRBJ1-6,-,TRBV7-2,TGTGCCAGCAGCTTAGCAAACTCCTATAATTCACCCCTCCACTTT,CASSLANSYNSPLHF
-,TRBJ2-7,-,TRBV20-1,TGCAGTGCTAGGACGGTCACAGGGTACGACGAGCAGTACTTC,CSARTVTGYDEQYF
TRBD2,TRBJ2-3,-,TRBV15,TGTGCCACCAGCAGACAACTAGCGGGAGGTTTGTGTACGCAGTATTTT,CATSRQLAGGLCTQYF
-,TRBJ2-3,-,TRBV10-3,TGTGCCATCAGTGATATTAACCGTTCCCCGACAGATACGCAGTATTTT,CAISDINRSPTDTQYF
TRBD2,TRBJ2-5,-,TRBV11-2,TGTGCCAGCAGCCGGGCCTTCGGGAGGGAGACCCAGTACTTC,CASSRAFGRETQYF
-,TRBJ1-1,-,TRBV5-5,TGTGCCAGCAGCTTGAGTTACTCGAACACTGAAGCTTTCTTT,CASSLSYSNTEAFF
-,TRBJ2-3,-,TRBV12-2,TGTGCAAATCGCTTAGGCTGGCATACGCAGTATTTT,CANRLGWHTQYF
-,TRBJ2-3,-,TRBV29-1,TGCAGCGTTGATATCCAGGCCGGGGATACGCAGTATTTT,CSVDIQAGDTQYF
-,TRBJ2-6,few,TRBV7-2,TGTGCCAGCAGCTTAGCCACAGGGAGGAGTGTCTCTGTGGCCAACGTCCTGACTTTC,CASSLATGRSVSVANVLTF
-,TRBJ2-3,-,TRBV7-2,TGTGCCAGCAGCTTTTTCGGAAGTACAGATACGCAGTATTTT,CASSFFGSTDTQYF
-,TRBJ1-3,few,TRBV7-2,TGTGCCAGCAGCTTAGTAGCGCAGACTGGAAACACCATATATTTT,CASSLVAQTGNTIYF
-,TRBJ2-1,few,TRBV5-1,TGCGCCAGCAGCTTGGAGGGGATCAAGCAGTTCTTC,CASSLEGIKQFF
-,TRBJ2-1,-,TRBV20-1,TGCAGTGCTAGAGTTGGAAGCTCCTACAATGAGCAGTTCTTC,CSARVGSSYNEQFF
TRBD1,TRBJ1-1,few,TRBV29-1,TGCAGCGCCCGGACAGGGCTGAACACTGAAGCTTTCTTT,CSARTGLNTEAFF
TRBD1,TRBJ2-7,-,TRBV20-1,TGCAGTGCCGAGACAGGGGGCGACGAGCAGTACTTC,CSAETGGDEQYF
-,TRBJ1-5,-,TRBV20-1,TGCAGTGCTAGAGTTCCAGGGCAGGGATGGAATCAGCCCCAGCATTTT,CSARVPGQGWNQPQHF
-,TRBJ1-2,-,TRBV29-1,TGCAGCGTTTTTTCCTCGAACTATGGCTACACCTTC,CSVFSSNYGYTF
-,TRBJ2-1,-,TRBV7-6,TGTGCCAGCAGCGCCCGACTAGGTAGCTCCTACAATGAGCAGTTCTTC,CASSARLGSSYNEQFF
-,TRBJ1-1,-,TRBV20-1,TGCAGTGCTAAGACCCTCCCCGGGGGGAACACTGAAGCTTTCTTT,CSAKTLPGGNTEAFF
-,TRBJ1-2,-,TRBV6-5,TGTGCCAGCAGTCCTAACAGGGTCACTATCGACTATGGCTACACCTTC,CASSPNRVTIDYGYTF
-,TRBJ1-6,few,TRBV6-5,TGTGCCAGCAGTTACTCGCGTCGGGGGAGCTCCTATAATTCACCCCTCCACTTT,CASSYSRRGSSYNSPLHF
-,TRBJ1-3,-,TRBV20-1,TGCAGTGCTAGTTGGCAGGGGCCAACGACAGGAAACACCATATATTTT,CSASWQGPTTGNTIYF
-,TRBJ2-4,few,TRBV4-1,TGCGCCAGCAGCCAAGATGAAAACATTCAGTACTTC,CASSQDENIQYF
-,TRBJ1-1,few,TRBV5-1,TGCGCCAGCAGCTTGGCAGGGAGTCGGAACACTGAAGCTTTCTTT,CASSLAGSRNTEAFF
-,TRBJ2-2,few,TRBV6-5,TGTGCCAGCAGCTACAAACCGAGAGGCGCCGGGGAGCTGTTTTTT,CASSYKPRGAGELFF
TRBD1,TRBJ2-5,few,TRBV7-2,TGTGCCAGCAGCCCCGGGACAGCCCAAGAGACCCAGTACTTC,CASSPGTAQETQYF
-,TRBJ1-5,few,TRBV12-3/TRBV12-4,TGTGCCAGCAGTTTCGCGGGGGGCGTTGGCAATCAGCCCCAGCATTTT,CASSFAGGVGNQPQHF